This passage covers 23 T cell receptor beta chains from one sample sequenced in a study of OX40 agonist ivuxolimab in advanced cancers. Generated by immunoSEQ multiplex PCR, the TCRdb table keeps only in-frame clones and is missing some. This sample has 57,000 or so clones, with around 85% found just once. Material: CD4+ or CD8+ T cells sorted from blood, obtained in a trial of the OX40 agonist ivuxolimab. These receptor sequences come from an adult with an advanced solid tumor such as melanoma, head and neck, liver or kidney cancer.

The chain couples TRBV18 to TRBJ2-7; D ambiguous. The germline V and J ends were trimmed by 4 bases and 5 bases, with 6 bases remaining between them. The CDR3 consists of 11 residues. Germline V CDR1 and CDR2: KGHSH, LQKENI. CDR3 nucleotides: TGTGCCAGCTCACTCCGCGACGAGCAGTACTTC. This encodes CASSLRDEQYF.

The genes are TRBV2 and TRBJ1-1, with TRBD1 matching 8 bases. Germline V gene lookup returns CDR1 SNHLY and CDR2 FYNNEI. This CDR3 comprises 14 residues. The junction had 9 bases not matched to a gene; V was cut back by 7 bases and J by 5 bases. The CDR3 sequence: CASTGQGEGTEAFF. CDR3 DNA sequence: TGTGCCAGCACTGGACAGGGTGAAGGTACTGAAGCTTTCTTT.

The chain is built from TRBV2 and TRBJ2-1; 8 nucleotides match TRBD2. The germline gives CDR1 SNHLY, CDR2 FYNNEI. CDR3 length: 14 residues. After removal of 6 bases from V and 3 bases from J, the junction contained 4 bases not matched to a gene. The CDR3 DNA follows: TGTGCCAGCAGGGTAGCGGGAAACTACAATGAGCAGTTCTTC. Translation: CASRVAGNYNEQFF.

The chain combines TRBV13 with TRBJ2-1; 9 positions match TRBD2. Germline lookup yields CDR1 PRHDT and CDR2 FYEKMQ (reference sequence). The CDR3 contains 16 residues. Trimming removed 5 bases from V and 0 bases from J; junction bases left unmatched: 5. The CDR3 DNA follows: TGTGCCAGCAGCGAGGGACTAGCAGACTCCTACAATGAGCAGTTCTTC. Amino acids: CASSEGLADSYNEQFF.

V gene TRBV7-8 combines with J gene TRBJ2-7; no clear D gene. The CDR3 loop spans 11 amino acids. The V end was cut by 5 bases, the J end by 4 bases, with 6 bases between. CDR1 is SGHVS, CDR2 FQNEAQ, per germline. Here the CDR3 DNA reads TGTGCCAGCAGCGAGAGATACGAGCAGTACTTC. This sequence encodes CASSERYEQYF.

The gene calls are TRBV5-1 and TRBJ1-1; no definite D call. The length of the CDR3 is 14 residues. V was shortened by 4 bases and J by 5 bases, with 15 bases between the two germline ends. Germline V gene sequence: CDR1 SGHRS, CDR2 YFSETQ. The CDR3 DNA reads as TGCGCCAGCAGCGCACGCCCGCGGGGAACTGAAGCTTTCTTT. This encodes CASSARPRGTEAFF.

V gene TRBV4-2 combines with J gene TRBJ2-7, with 10 bases aligning to TRBD2. The CDR3 spans 18 residues. Germline loops: CDR1 LGHNA, CDR2 YNFKEQ. The trim removed 4 bases at V and 5 bases at J, leaving 17 bases unmatched. CDR3 residues: CASSPGASGGAMAHEQYF. The DNA for the CDR3 is TGTGCCAGCAGCCCCGGGGCCAGCGGGGGGGCTATGGCTCACGAGCAGTACTTC.

The chain uses TRBV7-2 and TRBJ2-4; TRBD1 agrees at 8 bases. This CDR3 is 16 amino acids long. Trimming removed 2 bases from V and 0 bases from J; junction bases left unmatched: 3. The germline V gene has CDR1 SGHTA and CDR2 FQGNSA. The chain's CDR3 is CASSLRQGIAKNIQYF. CDR3 DNA: TGTGCCAGCAGCTTAAGACAGGGGATAGCCAAAAACATTCAGTACTTC.

The gene calls are TRBV11-2 and TRBJ1-6, with D maybe TRBD1 (5 bases). V dropped 4 bases and J dropped 7 bases, with 11 bases sitting between them. The CDR3 has 14 amino acids. Germline V lookup: CDR1 SGHAT, CDR2 FQNNGV. For the CDR3, the DNA is TGTGCCAGCAGCTCTTCAGGGTCCAATTCACCCCTCCACTTT. As protein: CASSSSGSNSPLHF.

The J gene is TRBJ2-3, the V gene TRBV25-1; TRBD2 agrees at 7 bases. Germline V gives CDR1 MGHDK, CDR2 SYGVNS. Trimming at V came to 6 bases and at J to 2 bases, leaving 11 bases not matched to a gene. The CDR3 length is 16 residues. The CDR3 loop is CASSPSRGVATDTQYF. CDR3 in DNA: TGTGCCAGCAGCCCCAGTCGGGGGGTGGCCACAGATACGCAGTATTTT.

This sequence joins TRBV5-4 and TRBJ2-2, with TRBD1 identical over 7 bases. Per germline, CDR1 SGHNT and CDR2 YYREEE (reference sequence). Trimming cost V 4 bases and J 4 bases; bases outside gene matches: 10. There are 16 residues in the CDR3. CDR3 protein: CASSMGTERVTGELFF. The DNA of the CDR3 is TGTGCCAGCAGCATGGGGACAGAGAGGGTCACCGGGGAGCTGTTTTTT.

This sequence joins TRBV5-1 and TRBJ2-7; 13 bases fit TRBD2. The J segment lost 7 bases and the V segment lost 4 bases, leaving 8 bases of the junction unmatched. Germline CDR1 reads SGHRS; CDR2 reads YFSETQ. The CDR3 has 15 residues. The CDR3 reads CASSEEPGLAGEQYF. The CDR3 DNA sequence: TGCGCCAGCAGCGAAGAACCGGGACTAGCGGGAGAGCAGTACTTC.

The V gene is TRBV7-2, the J gene TRBJ1-1; 9 bases align to TRBD1. The V and J ends lost 5 bases and 7 bases, in that order; junction bases with no gene match: 5. This CDR3 spans 13 amino acids. Looked up from germline, CDR1 is SGHTA and CDR2 is FQGNSA. The CDR3 spells CASSLGTGNEAFF. The CDR3 coding sequence is TGTGCCAGCAGCCTAGGGACAGGGAATGAAGCTTTCTTT.

The chain joins TRBV28 to TRBJ2-5; D gene unclear. The CDR3 runs 12 residues. The V gene lost 6 bases and the J gene lost 4 bases, with 9 bases spanning the gap. Germline lookup yields CDR1 MDHEN and CDR2 SYDVKM. The CDR3 loop is CASSSRPETQYF. CDR3 coding DNA: TGTGCCAGCAGCTCACGTCCAGAGACCCAGTACTTC.

In regard to this clone: Other DNA sequences in the same sample also yield this CDR3. V usage is TRBV18 and J usage is TRBJ2-5, with D possibly being TRBD2 (5 bases). CDR1 and CDR2 from the germline V gene are KGHSH and LQKENI. The CDR3 is 13 residues long. V shed 3 bases and J shed 2 bases, with 7 bases lying between them. CDR3 DNA sequence: TGTGCCAGCTCACCGGGAGTTCAAGAGACCCAGTACTTC. Its protein product is CASSPGVQETQYF.

J is TRBJ2-7 and V is TRBV7-9; 11 bases match TRBD2. CDR3 length: 15 residues. Germline CDR1 SEHNR, CDR2 FQNEAQ (reference sequence). V gave up 5 bases and J gave up 4 bases; unmatched junction bases: 7. The CDR3 sequence is CASSRPLAGEYEQYF. CDR3 nucleotides: TGTGCCAGCAGCCGACCACTAGCGGGAGAATACGAGCAGTACTTC.

This sequence joins TRBV15 and TRBJ2-1, with D uncertain. Trimming took off 3 bases at V and 0 bases at J, with 9 bases between the two ends. Per the germline V gene, CDR1 is LNHNV and CDR2 is YYDKDF (reference sequence). The length of the CDR3 is 15 residues. CDR3 nucleotides: TGTGCCACCAGCAGCGTCAGGAGCTCCTACAATGAGCAGTTCTTC. It yields the protein CATSSVRSSYNEQFF.

V usage is TRBV2 and J usage is TRBJ1-2, with D possibly matching TRBD1 (6 bases). This CDR3 contains 13 residues. Germline V gene data show CDR1 as SNHLY and CDR2 as FYNNEI. V lost 5 bases to trimming and J lost 2 bases, with 9 bases between them. The CDR3 DNA reads TGTGCCAGCAGTTACAGGGTAAACTATGGCTACACCTTC. This sequence encodes CASSYRVNYGYTF.

This clone has only a few counts. V gene TRBV6-5 combines with J gene TRBJ1-5; D unresolved. The CDR3 spans 15 residues. In germline, CDR1 is MNHEY, CDR2 SVGAGI. With 6 bases removed from V and 2 bases from J, the gap between germline ends came to 14 bases. The chain's CDR3 is CASRDPKGGNQPQHF. Written as DNA, the CDR3 is TGTGCCAGCAGAGACCCCAAAGGAGGCAATCAGCCCCAGCATTTT.

The V call is TRBV6-6, the J call TRBJ1-5; D perhaps matches TRBD1 (6 bases). In germline, CDR1 is MNHNY, CDR2 SVGAGI (reference sequence). Trimming cost V 4 bases and J 6 bases, with 16 bases left between them. The CDR3 spans 15 residues. The CDR3 loop is CASSSRDTGGQPQHF. CDR3 DNA: TGTGCCAGCAGTTCCAGGGACACGGGAGGTCAGCCCCAGCATTTT.

V usage is TRBV11-1 and J usage is TRBJ2-1, with TRBD2 matching 8 bases. Per germline, CDR1 SGHAT and CDR2 FQDESV (reference sequence). Trimming at V came to 4 bases and at J to 1 base, leaving 0 bases not matched to a gene. This CDR3 is built from 14 residues. CDR3 sequence reads: CASSSGGSYNEQFF. The CDR3 DNA reads as TGTGCCAGCAGCTCGGGGGGGTCCTACAATGAGCAGTTCTTC.

J is TRBJ2-1 and V is TRBV20-1; D is tentatively TRBD1 or TRBD2 (6 bases each). The germline V gene has CDR1 DFQATT and CDR2 SNEGSKA (reference sequence). The germline V and J ends were trimmed by 6 bases and 12 bases, with 12 bases remaining between them. CDR3 size: 10 residues. CDR3 in amino acids: CSAHEGGQFF. CDR3 coding DNA: TGCAGTGCCCACGAGGGGGGGCAGTTCTTC.

The chain employs TRBV5-4 and TRBJ1-1; 9 bases line up with TRBD1. This CDR3 is built from 16 residues. Germline V gives CDR1 SGHNT, CDR2 YYREEE (reference sequence). With V trimmed by 4 bases and J by 4 bases, 11 bases remained unmatched. The chain's CDR3 is CASSPGVMTGGTEAFF. The CDR3 nucleotides are TGTGCCAGCAGCCCCGGAGTCATGACAGGGGGCACTGAAGCTTTCTTT.